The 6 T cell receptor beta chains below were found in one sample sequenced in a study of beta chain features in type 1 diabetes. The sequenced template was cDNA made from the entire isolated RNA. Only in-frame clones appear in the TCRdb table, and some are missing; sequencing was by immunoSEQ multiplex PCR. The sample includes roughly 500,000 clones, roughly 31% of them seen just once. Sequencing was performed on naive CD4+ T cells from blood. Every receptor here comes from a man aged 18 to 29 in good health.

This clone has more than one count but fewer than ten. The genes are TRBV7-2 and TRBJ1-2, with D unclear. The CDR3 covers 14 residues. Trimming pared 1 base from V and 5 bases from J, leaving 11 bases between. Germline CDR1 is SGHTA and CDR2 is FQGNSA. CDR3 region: CASSLGGPHYGYTF. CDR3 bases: TGTGCCAGCAGCTTAGGAGGACCTCATTATGGCTACACCTTC.

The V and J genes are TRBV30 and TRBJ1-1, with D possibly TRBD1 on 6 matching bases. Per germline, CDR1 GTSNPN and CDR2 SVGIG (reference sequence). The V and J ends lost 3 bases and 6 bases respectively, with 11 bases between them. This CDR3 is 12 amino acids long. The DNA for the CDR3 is TGTGCCTGGAGCAGAAAGGGGGCTGAAGCTTTCTTT. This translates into CAWSRKGAEAFF.

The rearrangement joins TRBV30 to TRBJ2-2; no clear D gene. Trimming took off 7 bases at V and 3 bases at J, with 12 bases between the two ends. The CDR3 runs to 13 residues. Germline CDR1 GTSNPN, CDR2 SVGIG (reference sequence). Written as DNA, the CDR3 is TGTGCCTACCAGAACTTCGACACCGGGGAGCTGTTTTTT. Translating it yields CAYQNFDTGELFF. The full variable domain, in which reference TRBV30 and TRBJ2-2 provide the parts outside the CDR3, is SQTIHQWPATLVQPVGSPLSLECTVEGTSNPNLYWYRQAAGRGLQLLFYSVGIGQISSEVPQNLSASRPQDRQFILSSKKLLLSDSGFYLCAYQNFDTGELFFGEGSRLTVL.

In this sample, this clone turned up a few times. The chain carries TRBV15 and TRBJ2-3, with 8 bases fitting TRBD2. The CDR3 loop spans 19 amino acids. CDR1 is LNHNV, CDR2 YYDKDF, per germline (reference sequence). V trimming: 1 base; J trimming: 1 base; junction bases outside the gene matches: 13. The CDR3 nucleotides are TGTGCCACCAGCAGAGCCGGGGAGGGGCTAGCGGGTTGCACAGATACGCAGTATTTT. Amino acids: CATSRAGEGLAGCTDTQYF.

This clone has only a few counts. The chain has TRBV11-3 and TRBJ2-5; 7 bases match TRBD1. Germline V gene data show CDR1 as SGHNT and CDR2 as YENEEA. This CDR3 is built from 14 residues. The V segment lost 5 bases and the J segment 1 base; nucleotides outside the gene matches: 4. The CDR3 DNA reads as TGTGCCAGCAGCGCAGACAGGGCCCAAGAGACCCAGTACTTC. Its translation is CASSADRAQETQYF.

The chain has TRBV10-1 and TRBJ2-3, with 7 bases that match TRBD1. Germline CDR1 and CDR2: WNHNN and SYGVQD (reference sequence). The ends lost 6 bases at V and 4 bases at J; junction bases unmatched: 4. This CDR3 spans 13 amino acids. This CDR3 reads CASRRQGADTQYF. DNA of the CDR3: TGCGCCAGCAGAAGACAGGGCGCAGATACGCAGTATTTT.